This T cell receptor beta chain was identified during a study of blood T cell repertoires in COVID-19. Study as a whole: Whether acute or convalescent, the COVID-19 samples came from the United States, Italy and Spain. Nucleic acid was either cDNA or gDNA, and it came from T cells, B-cell-depleted T cells, or PBMCs.

Original processing notes: Using reference gene primer amplification, nucleated cell counts were estimated. The method was immunoSEQ multiplex PCR; TCRdb's version includes in-frame clones alone and lacks a portion of them. The DNA gave D and trimming, while V, J and clone size come from that table. The table shows 180,000 or so clones, with approximately 86% occurring only once. The CDR3 spans 14 residues. CDR1 and CDR2 (germline): LGHNA, YNFKEQ. The V gene lost 1 base and the J gene lost 3 bases, with 7 bases spanning the gap. The receptor was derived from a man younger than 30 with acute or convalescent COVID-19. The J gene is TRBJ1-5, the V gene TRBV4-2, with D tentatively TRBD1 (6 bases). The sequencing input was peripheral blood. CDR3 DNA sequence: TGTGCCAGCAGCCAAGGGGGGCTCAATCAGCCCCAGCATTTT. Protein sequence: CASSQGGLNQPQHF.